This entry lists 32 T cell receptor beta chains sequenced from one sample in a study of blood T cell repertoires in COVID-19. Some clones are missing from TCRdb's copy, which holds only in-frame ones; the method was immunoSEQ multiplex PCR. Of about 60,000 clones in the sample, roughly four fifths were seen once. Sequencing input: peripheral blood. The receptors here all came from a man in his fifties or sixties with COVID-19, enrolled during active disease.

This CDR3 is CSASPSGRVVGELFF. The DNA for the CDR3 is TGCAGTGCTAGTCCTAGCGGGAGGGTTGTCGGGGAGCTGTTTTTT. This sequence joins TRBV20-1 and TRBJ2-2, with 12 nucleotides matching TRBD2. After removal of 3 bases from V and 7 bases from J, the junction contained 6 bases not matched to a gene. The CDR3 consists of 15 residues. Per the germline V gene, CDR1 is DFQATT and CDR2 is SNEGSKA (reference sequence).

V gene TRBV7-9 combines with J gene TRBJ2-7; D is ambiguous. CDR1 and CDR2 (germline): SEHNR, FQNEAQ (reference sequence). Trimming stripped 4 bases from V and 6 bases from J, with 13 bases between. This CDR3 region has 13 residues. CDR3 nucleotides: TGTGCCAGCAGCTCCGGTCCGCCGGGCGAGCAGTACTTC. Residues: CASSSGPPGEQYF. The whole variable domain, remainder taken from reference TRBV7-9 and TRBJ2-7, is DTGVSQNPRHKITKRGQNVTFRCDPISEHNRLYWYRQTLGQGPEFLTYFQNEAQLEKSRLLSDRFSAERPKGSFSTLEIQRTEQGDSAMYLCASSSGPPGEQYFGPGTRLTVT.

CDR3 in amino acids: CASSSQAYTEAFF. Here the CDR3 DNA reads TGTGCCAGCAGTTCACAGGCTTACACTGAAGCTTTCTTT. V gene TRBV28 combines with J gene TRBJ1-1; D might be TRBD1 (5 bases). V gave up 4 bases and J gave up 3 bases, with 9 bases separating them. In germline, CDR1 is MDHEN, CDR2 SYDVKM. The CDR3 consists of 13 residues.

The chain has TRBV28 and TRBJ1-5, with 12 nucleotides matching TRBD1. The CDR3 loop spans 15 amino acids. Losses at the gene ends were 5 bases for V and 7 bases for J; bases not matched to a gene: 6. Germline values: CDR1 MDHEN, CDR2 SYDVKM. The CDR3 sequence is CASSGDRGRGQPQHF. CDR3 nucleotides: TGTGCCAGCAGTGGGGACAGGGGGCGCGGACAGCCCCAGCATTTT.

This chain links TRBV6-5 with TRBJ2-1; D is possibly TRBD1 (6 bases). The V end was cut by 7 bases, the J end by 0 bases, with 13 bases between. Germline CDR1 and CDR2: MNHEY and SVGAGI. The CDR3 consists of 15 residues. The CDR3 DNA is TGTGCCAGCACCCCAGGGGCGGGCTCCTACAATGAGCAGTTCTTC. As protein: CASTPGAGSYNEQFF.

The chain links TRBV6-4 to TRBJ2-1; 9 nucleotides match TRBD1. V was pared by 0 bases and J by 0 bases, with 0 bases of the junction left unmatched. The CDR3 contains 16 residues. Looked up from germline, CDR1 is MRHNA and CDR2 is SNTAGT. The CDR3 loop reads CASSDSTGGSYNEQFF. The CDR3 DNA is TGTGCCAGCAGTGACTCGACAGGGGGCTCCTACAATGAGCAGTTCTTC.

The chain links TRBV4-3 to TRBJ2-2, with TRBD2 matching over 10 bases. J gave up 3 bases and V 0 bases, and 10 bases lay outside the gene matches. The CDR3 extends over 19 amino acids. Per the germline V gene, CDR1 is LGHNA and CDR2 is YSLEER. CDR3 nucleotide sequence: TGCGCCAGCAGCCAAGACCCAGCGGGAGGGCCCTCGTACACCGGGGAGCTGTTTTTT. Its translation: CASSQDPAGGPSYTGELFF.

This clone is a singleton in its sample. The chain joins TRBV29-1 to TRBJ2-5, with 7 bases fitting TRBD1. J was trimmed by 1 base and V by 7 bases; bases with no gene match: 6. CDR3 length: 13 residues. The germline CDR1 and CDR2 sequences are SQVTM and ANQGSEA. CDR3 region: CSAKGQSQETQYF. The CDR3, as DNA: TGCAGCGCTAAGGGACAGTCCCAAGAGACCCAGTACTTC.

In DNA form, the CDR3 reads TGCGCCAGCAGGCGACTAGCGGCGGGTGAGACCCAGTACTTC. Translating it yields CASRRLAAGETQYF. This rearrangement joins TRBV10-2 to TRBJ2-5; TRBD2 matches 9 bases. The V segment lost 6 bases and the J segment 5 bases; nucleotides outside the gene matches: 7. The CDR3 runs to 14 residues. Germline V gives CDR1 WSHSY, CDR2 SAAADI.

The CDR3 is CASSLVREGLGEQFF. CDR3 in DNA: TGCGCCAGCAGCTTGGTTCGGGAGGGCTTGGGAGAGCAGTTCTTC. The V and J genes are TRBV5-1 and TRBJ2-1; 8 bases line up with TRBD2. This CDR3 comprises 15 residues. CDR1 and CDR2 from the germline V gene are SGHRS and YFSETQ. Germline trimming cut 0 bases from V and 10 bases from J; bases unmatched to any gene: 9.

The chain has TRBV24-1 and TRBJ2-7; weak D call: TRBD2 (5 bases). This CDR3 spans 13 amino acids. With 0 bases removed from V and 3 bases from J, the gap between germline ends came to 5 bases. Germline loops: CDR1 KGHDR, CDR2 SFDVKD. The CDR3 reads CATSDLGSYEQYF. Here the CDR3 DNA reads TGTGCCACCAGTGATTTGGGGAGCTACGAGCAGTACTTC.

The genes are TRBV27 and TRBJ1-5, with 7 positions matching TRBD1. The CDR3 totals 13 residues. Germline trimming cut 11 bases from V and 7 bases from J; bases unmatched to any gene: 11. From germline, CDR1 is MNHEY and CDR2 SMNVEV (reference sequence). The CDR3 region is CAGRQGREQPQHF. CDR3 nucleotide sequence: TGTGCCGGCCGACAGGGACGGGAGCAGCCCCAGCATTTT.

The rearrangement joins TRBV5-1 to TRBJ2-7; 8 nucleotides align to TRBD2. The CDR3 totals 16 residues. CDR1 SGHRS and CDR2 YFSETQ come from the germline V gene. Trimming took 4 bases from V and 0 from J; bases not matched to a gene: 9. CDR3 bases: TGCGCCAGCAGCAACCTGGGACTAGGGTACTCCTACGAGCAGTACTTC. Its protein is CASSNLGLGYSYEQYF.

The V gene is TRBV2, the J gene TRBJ2-2; the match to TRBD2 covers 13 bases. The germline gives CDR1 SNHLY, CDR2 FYNNEI. CDR3 size: 15 residues. V shed 6 bases, J shed 6 bases, and the junction held 4 bases outside the gene matches. The CDR3 DNA sequence: TGTGCCAGCAGGAAAGGACTAGCGGGAGCCGGGGAGCTGTTTTTT. It is translated as CASRKGLAGAGELFF.

The sample holds a few counts of this clone. The chain employs TRBV6-1 and TRBJ1-6; D gene uncertain. Germline V CDR1 and CDR2: MNHNS, SASEGT. The CDR3 sequence is 18 residues long. The V gene lost 1 base and the J gene lost 0 bases, with 13 bases spanning the gap. DNA of the CDR3: TGTGCCAGCAGTGAAGGGAGTACCTTGGGCTCCTATAATTCACCCCTCCACTTT. Translating gives CASSEGSTLGSYNSPLHF.

The V and J genes are TRBV6-1 and TRBJ2-3; D gene uncertain. CDR1 and CDR2 from the germline V gene are MNHNS and SASEGT. The CDR3 totals 14 residues. Trimming left V 3 bases short and J 6 bases short, with 13 bases between. Here the CDR3 reads CASSDFGESDTQYF. The DNA of the CDR3 is TGTGCCAGCAGTGATTTCGGAGAATCGGATACGCAGTATTTT.

This chain joins TRBV6-5 and TRBJ1-2; D remains unclear. Trimming shortened V by 7 bases and J by 7 bases, and 16 bases separated the two germline ends. The CDR3 covers 13 residues. Germline V lookup: CDR1 MNHEY, CDR2 SVGAGI. The CDR3 DNA is TGTGCCAGCACGGCGGGGAGGTACCCTGGCTACACCTTC. Translation: CASTAGRYPGYTF.

CDR3 protein: CATSGGLARGGTDTQYF. The DNA for the CDR3 is TGTGCCACCAGTGGGGGACTAGCGAGGGGCGGCACAGATACGCAGTATTTT. The genes are TRBV24-1 and TRBJ2-3, with TRBD2 matching 10 bases. J lost 1 base, V lost 5 bases, and 8 bases had no gene match. Germline CDR1 KGHDR, CDR2 SFDVKD. The CDR3 sequence is 17 residues long.

This chain joins TRBV28 and TRBJ1-5; TRBD1 agrees at 10 bases. The V gene end was trimmed by 7 bases and the J gene end by 2 bases; junction bases not matched to a gene: 11. Germline V CDR1 and CDR2: MDHEN, SYDVKM. The CDR3 has 17 residues. CDR3: CASTHRGGTGGNQPQHF. The CDR3 nucleotides are TGTGCCAGCACTCACCGAGGGGGGACAGGGGGCAATCAGCCCCAGCATTTT.

The chain recombines TRBV30 with TRBJ2-7; 9 nucleotides agree with TRBD2. V was pared by 0 bases and J by 4 bases, with 4 bases of the junction left unmatched. Looked up from germline, CDR1 is GTSNPN and CDR2 is SVGIG (reference sequence). This CDR3 has 14 amino acids. This chain's CDR3 is CAWSVFLAGYEQYF. CDR3 DNA: TGTGCCTGGAGTGTCTTCCTAGCGGGGTACGAGCAGTACTTC. Filled out from reference TRBV30 and TRBJ2-7, the complete variable domain reads SQTIHQWPATLVQPVGSPLSLECTVEGTSNPNLYWYRQAAGRGLQLLFYSVGIGQISSEVPQNLSASRPQDRQFILSSKKLLLSDSGFYLCAWSVFLAGYEQYFGPGTRLTVT.

This chain joins TRBV9 and TRBJ2-5; 9 bases agree with TRBD1. This CDR3 spans 15 amino acids. Germline CDR1 reads SGDLS; CDR2 reads YYNGEE. The J segment lost 1 base and the V segment lost 3 bases, leaving 4 bases of the junction unmatched. The CDR3 nucleotides are TGTGCCAGCAGCGGACAGGGGGTTCCCCAAGAGACCCAGTACTTC. Protein sequence: CASSGQGVPQETQYF.

V gene TRBV14 combines with J gene TRBJ2-3; 8 bases match TRBD1. Germline loops: CDR1 SGHDN, CDR2 FVKESK. The CDR3 runs to 14 residues. V lost 6 bases, J lost 5 bases, and 7 bases stayed unmatched. As DNA, the CDR3 is TGTGCCAGCAGTCGGACAGGGCGAGGAGATACGCAGTATTTT. Protein product: CASSRTGRGDTQYF.

The rearrangement joins TRBV5-1 to TRBJ2-3; maybe TRBD2 (6 bases). Trimming removed 1 base at V and 0 bases at J, with 9 bases between. The CDR3 is 15 residues long. The germline gives CDR1 SGHRS, CDR2 YFSETQ. The CDR3 DNA sequence: TGCGCCAGCAGCTTGCGGGGGACTAGCACAGATACGCAGTATTTT. Translated, it gives CASSLRGTSTDTQYF. Full variable domain (remainder filled in from reference TRBV5-1 and TRBJ2-3): KAGVTQTPRYLIKTRGQQVTLSCSPISGHRSVSWYQQTPGQGLQFLFEYFSETQRNKGNFPGRFSGRQFSNSRSEMNVSTLELGDSALYLCASSLRGTSTDTQYFGPGTRLTVL.

The DNA of the CDR3 is TGTGCCAGCAGCTTATCTCCCGGGACAGCGAACACTGAAGCTTTCTTT. It translates to CASSLSPGTANTEAFF. V usage is TRBV7-3 and J usage is TRBJ1-1; 7 bases fit TRBD1. Looked up from germline, CDR1 is SGHTA and CDR2 is FQGTGA. After removal of 2 bases from V and 1 base from J, the junction contained 7 bases not matched to a gene. The CDR3 covers 16 residues.

This chain uses TRBV6-1 with TRBJ1-5, with unresolved D. CDR1 MNHNS and CDR2 SASEGT come from the germline V gene. Trimming shortened V by 3 bases and J by 6 bases, and 12 bases separated the two germline ends. CDR3 length: 14 residues. The CDR3 DNA follows: TGTGCCAGCAGTGAGACCCGGGTGGGTCAGCCCCAGCATTTT. Protein sequence: CASSETRVGQPQHF.

The V and J genes are TRBV11-2 and TRBJ2-7; 7 nucleotides align to TRBD1. The V gene end was trimmed by 5 bases and the J gene end by 6 bases; junction bases not matched to a gene: 10. The CDR3 runs to 14 residues. Germline CDR1 is SGHAT and CDR2 is FQNNGV. The CDR3 DNA sequence: TGTGCCAGCAGCCATTCGACAGGGTCGGCCGAGCAGTACTTC. Protein sequence: CASSHSTGSAEQYF. The full variable domain, with the rest looked up from reference TRBV11-2 and TRBJ2-7, is EAGVAQSPRYKIIEKRQSVAFWCNPISGHATLYWYQQILGQGPKLLIQFQNNGVVDDSQLPKDRFSAERLKGVDSTLKIQPAKLEDSAVYLCASSHSTGSAEQYFGPGTRLTVT.

J is TRBJ1-6 and V is TRBV6-6, with D possibly TRBD1 on 6 matching bases. V was clipped by 5 bases and J by 6 bases, with 17 bases between them. Germline-derived CDR1 and CDR2 are MNHNY and SVGAGI (reference sequence). The CDR3 runs 16 residues. The CDR3, as DNA: TGTGCCAGCAGTCGAGGGGGGAGGTTGGGTAATTCACCCCTCCACTTT. Translation gives CASSRGGRLGNSPLHF.

This clone was detected once. CDR3 residues: CASSPRLGQGNQPQHF. Here the CDR3 DNA reads TGTGCCAGTAGTCCGAGACTCGGACAGGGGAATCAGCCCCAGCATTTT. The V call is TRBV19, the J call TRBJ1-5, with TRBD1 matching over 9 bases. V was pared by 5 bases and J by 4 bases, with 9 bases of the junction left unmatched. CDR1 is LNHDA and CDR2 is SQIVND in the germline V gene (reference sequence). This CDR3 contains 16 residues. The full variable domain, completed using reference TRBV19 and TRBJ1-5, is DGGITQSPKYLFRKEGQNVTLSCEQNLNHDAMYWYRQDPGQGLRLIYYSQIVNDFQKGDIAEGYSVSREKKESFPLTVTSAQKNPTAFYLCASSPRLGQGNQPQHFGDGTRLSIL.

The chain has TRBV28 and TRBJ2-7; D ambiguous. The germline gives CDR1 MDHEN, CDR2 SYDVKM. V was shortened by 3 bases and J by 7 bases, with 10 bases between the two germline ends. CDR3 length: 12 residues. The CDR3 reads CASSFSFREQYF. The DNA for the CDR3 is TGTGCCAGCAGTTTTTCTTTCCGGGAGCAGTACTTC. The whole variable domain, remainder taken from reference TRBV28 and TRBJ2-7, is DVKVTQSSRYLVKRTGEKVFLECVQDMDHENMFWYRQDPGLGLRLIYFSYDVKMKEKGDIPEGYSVSREKKERFSLILESASTNQTSMYLCASSFSFREQYFGPGTRLTVT.

The chain couples TRBV28 to TRBJ1-2; D is unresolved. With 11 bases removed from V and 7 bases from J, the gap between germline ends came to 14 bases. Germline CDR1 is MDHEN and CDR2 is SYDVKM. This CDR3 has 11 amino acids. This CDR3 reads CASGYGFGYTF. CDR3 nucleotides: TGTGCCTCTGGATACGGGTTTGGCTACACCTTC.

The J gene is TRBJ2-3, the V gene TRBV6-5; D may be TRBD2 (6 bases). V was cut by 0 bases and J by 2 bases, with 9 bases left in between. The germline CDR1 and CDR2 sequences are MNHEY and SVGAGI. This CDR3 has 15 residues. CDR3 DNA: TGTGCCAGCAGTTACTCGGAGGGATTCACAGATACGCAGTATTTT. Encoded protein: CASSYSEGFTDTQYF.

In the case of this clone: Other nucleotide sequences in the sample specify the same CDR3. The chain is built from TRBV6-1 and TRBJ2-6, with 9 nucleotides matching TRBD1. The trim removed 3 bases at V and 2 bases at J, leaving 8 bases unmatched. CDR1 is MNHNS, CDR2 SASEGT, per germline. The CDR3 consists of 18 residues. The CDR3 region is CASSDYRGRLAGANVLTF. CDR3 nucleotides: TGTGCCAGCAGTGATTACAGGGGGCGTTTGGCTGGGGCCAACGTCCTGACTTTC.